Listed below are T cell receptor beta chains from one sample, sequenced in a study of T cell responses to AZD1222 COVID-19 vaccine. Assay: immunoSEQ multiplex PCR; the TCRdb copy retains only in-frame clones and omits some. Of about 100,000 clones listed, just under 90% are singletons. Sample: peripheral blood, taken on day 0 of AZD1222 vaccination. These receptors all come from an adult in good health. The conserved cysteine and the conserved F or W are not part of the CDR3 here.

J gene,V gene,CDR3 protein
TRBJ2-1,TRBV7-7,ASSLDAFAEQF
TRBJ1-5,TRBV12-3/TRBV12-4,ASSLSDQPQH
TRBJ1-6,TRBV27,ASSLAGNSYNSPLH
TRBJ1-1,TRBV18,ASSARGEAF
TRBJ1-1,TRBV11-2,ASSFLSPEAF
TRBJ1-2,TRBV7-2,ASSLEGRNYGYT
TRBJ2-3,TRBV27,ASSLYGDTDTQY
TRBJ1-1,TRBV13,ASSLVGEAF
TRBJ2-2,TRBV7-2,ASSTGGQGAGELF
TRBJ1-5,TRBV29-1,SAPGAQPQH